Here is one T cell receptor (beta chain) with its context. This CDR3 spans 19 amino acids. The J segment lost 7 bases and the V segment lost 1 base, leaving 12 bases of the junction unmatched. Germline CDR1 is SGHVS and CDR2 is FQNEAQ. The data derive from a study of blood T cell repertoires in COVID-19. For the study at large: Cohort 3 recovered donors had two negative PCRs, clearance, or symptom resolution.

As processed by the authors: Amplification with reference gene primers provided the estimates of nucleated cell counts. Repertoires were generated with immunoSEQ multiplex PCR, while TCRdb's copy carries only in-frame clones and drops some. V and J calls and clone size are those listed in that table; D and trimming were worked out from the DNA. The sample has roughly 210,000 clones, about nine tenths seen once. The sequenced sample was PBMCs or T cells enriched from blood (not recorded which). V and J are TRBV7-8 and TRBJ1-6; TRBD1 aligns across 11 bases. This TCR came from a man aged 30 to 39 in a cohort exposed to, infected with or recovered from COVID-19 (not recorded which). CDR3 region: CASSLDRTGGSLGNSPLHF. DNA for the CDR3: TGTGCCAGCAGCTTAGATCGGACAGGGGGCTCCTTGGGGAATTCACCCCTCCACTTT.